Listed below are T cell receptor beta chains from one sample, sequenced in a study of T cells in Graves' hyperthyroidism and ophthalmopathy. One entry per CDR3 protein results from TCRdb running MiXCR on the multiplex PCR reads. The sample includes 130,000 to 150,000 distinct CDR3 sequences, approximately 20% seen only once; the top ten take about 67%. Sequenced sample: blood. These receptor sequences come from a woman aged 45-60 years with Graves' hyperthyroidism that later progressed to Graves' ophthalmopathy. Each CDR3 is given with its conserved first and last residue. Each record gives: CDR3 protein, CDR3 DNA, J gene, V gene, CDR3 length, clone size, D gene. D genes are given only for firm matches. Not all rows give a size; the values are once, few, many and, for expanded clones, a class.

cdr3_aa: CASSVQGLRTSNQPQHF
cdr3_nt: TGTGCCAGCAGTGTCCAGGGTTTACGTACGAGCAATCAGCCCCAGCATTTT
j_call: TRBJ1-5
v_call: TRBV6-1
cdr3_length: 17
clone_size: many
d_call: -

cdr3_aa: CASSLALTEYEQYF
cdr3_nt: TGTGCCAGCAGTTTAGCGCTAACCGAGTACGAGCAGTACTTC
j_call: TRBJ2-7
v_call: TRBV12-3/TRBV12-4
cdr3_length: 14
clone_size: few
d_call: -

cdr3_aa: CASRKVGGQETQYF
cdr3_nt: TGCGCCAGCCGAAAGGTCGGAGGTCAAGAGACCCAGTACTTC
j_call: TRBJ2-5
v_call: TRBV5-1
cdr3_length: 14
clone_size: -
d_call: -

cdr3_aa: CASGTRGNSPLHF
cdr3_nt: TGTGCCAGCGGTACCCGAGGGAATTCACCCCTCCACTTT
j_call: TRBJ1-6
v_call: TRBV6-1
cdr3_length: 13
clone_size: many
d_call: -

cdr3_aa: CASSLTGAGLPYEQYF
cdr3_nt: TGTGCCAGCAGCTTAACGGGGGCAGGGCTCCCGTACGAGCAGTACTTC
j_call: TRBJ2-7
v_call: TRBV7-3
cdr3_length: 16
clone_size: many
d_call: -

cdr3_aa: CASSLKQGRETQYF
cdr3_nt: TGTGCCAGCAGCCTGAAACAGGGGAGGGAGACCCAGTACTTC
j_call: TRBJ2-5
v_call: TRBV12-3/TRBV12-4
cdr3_length: 14
clone_size: many
d_call: -

cdr3_aa: CASSQQGTGRSEAFF
cdr3_nt: TGCGCCAGCAGCCAACAGGGGACAGGGAGGTCTGAAGCTTTCTTT
j_call: TRBJ1-1
v_call: TRBV4-3
cdr3_length: 15
clone_size: once
d_call: TRBD1

cdr3_aa: CASSLRISGRAAEQFF
cdr3_nt: TGTGCCAGCAGCCTAAGGATAAGCGGGAGGGCAGCTGAGCAGTTCTTC
j_call: TRBJ2-1
v_call: TRBV3-1
cdr3_length: 16
clone_size: -
d_call: TRBD2

cdr3_aa: CASSLRSGNEQYF
cdr3_nt: TGTGCCAGCAGCTTACGGTCAGGCAACGAGCAGTACTTC
j_call: TRBJ2-7
v_call: TRBV11-2
cdr3_length: 13
clone_size: many
d_call: -

cdr3_aa: CASSLYQGVRPGSYGYTF
cdr3_nt: TGTGCCAGCAGTTTATATCAGGGAGTAAGGCCTGGAAGCTATGGCTACACCTTC
j_call: TRBJ1-2
v_call: TRBV27
cdr3_length: 18
clone_size: many
d_call: -

cdr3_aa: CASSQRTGGIEQYF
cdr3_nt: TGTGCCAGCAGTCAACGGACAGGGGGGATCGAGCAGTACTTC
j_call: TRBJ2-7
v_call: TRBV28
cdr3_length: 14
clone_size: -
d_call: TRBD1

cdr3_aa: CAGQGTGDPYEQYF
cdr3_nt: TGTGCCGGCCAAGGGACAGGGGATCCCTACGAGCAGTACTTC
j_call: TRBJ2-7
v_call: TRBV6-1
cdr3_length: 14
clone_size: -
d_call: TRBD1

cdr3_aa: CASRGWDRGYEQYF
cdr3_nt: TGTGCCAGCAGAGGCTGGGACAGGGGCTACGAGCAGTACTTC
j_call: TRBJ2-7
v_call: TRBV6-2/TRBV6-3
cdr3_length: 14
clone_size: many
d_call: TRBD1

cdr3_aa: CASSHSSAGLTEAFF
cdr3_nt: TGTGCCAGCAGTCACTCCTCGGCAGGGCTTACTGAAGCTTTCTTT
j_call: TRBJ1-1
v_call: TRBV6-2/TRBV6-3
cdr3_length: 15
clone_size: many
d_call: -

cdr3_aa: CSARDHDRGRSDTQYF
cdr3_nt: TGCAGTGCTAGAGACCACGACAGGGGGCGATCGGATACGCAGTATTTT
j_call: TRBJ2-3
v_call: TRBV20-1
cdr3_length: 16
clone_size: few
d_call: TRBD1

cdr3_aa: CASSPGTSGSYGEQYF
cdr3_nt: TGTGCCAGCAGTCCGGGGACTAGCGGGTCGTACGGCGAGCAGTACTTC
j_call: TRBJ2-7
v_call: TRBV28
cdr3_length: 16
clone_size: few
d_call: TRBD2

cdr3_aa: CASSWTRNSNQPQHF
cdr3_nt: TGTGCCAGCAGTTGGACACGGAATAGCAATCAGCCCCAGCATTTT
j_call: TRBJ1-5
v_call: TRBV12-3/TRBV12-4
cdr3_length: 15
clone_size: many
d_call: -

cdr3_aa: CASSTGTGSTDTQYF
cdr3_nt: TGTGCCAGCAGTACCGGGACTGGGAGCACAGATACGCAGTATTTT
j_call: TRBJ2-3
v_call: TRBV3-1
cdr3_length: 15
clone_size: many
d_call: -

cdr3_aa: CSVVVKTQYF
cdr3_nt: TGCAGCGTTGTGGTGAAGACCCAGTACTTC
j_call: TRBJ2-5
v_call: TRBV29-1
cdr3_length: 10
clone_size: -
d_call: -

cdr3_aa: CSARDIAGVAGEQFF
cdr3_nt: TGCAGTGCTAGAGATATAGCGGGAGTAGCAGGTGAGCAGTTCTTC
j_call: TRBJ2-1
v_call: TRBV20-1
cdr3_length: 15
clone_size: many
d_call: TRBD2

cdr3_aa: CSVERTGGRTDTQYF
cdr3_nt: TGCAGCGTTGAACGGACAGGGGGGAGAACAGATACGCAGTATTTT
j_call: TRBJ2-3
v_call: TRBV29-1
cdr3_length: 15
clone_size: -
d_call: TRBD1

cdr3_aa: CASSLLQGPYGYTF
cdr3_nt: TGTGCCAGCAGTTTGCTACAGGGCCCCTATGGCTACACCTTC
j_call: TRBJ1-2
v_call: TRBV2
cdr3_length: 14
clone_size: -
d_call: -

cdr3_aa: CASSLGVEKTQYF
cdr3_nt: TGTGCCAGCAGTTTGGGGGTAGAAAAGACCCAGTACTTC
j_call: TRBJ2-5
v_call: TRBV28
cdr3_length: 13
clone_size: many
d_call: -

cdr3_aa: CASSSPWGLYEQFF
cdr3_nt: TGTGCCAGCAGTAGCCCCTGGGGTTTATATGAGCAGTTCTTC
j_call: TRBJ2-1
v_call: TRBV28
cdr3_length: 14
clone_size: many
d_call: -

cdr3_aa: CASSRSGTVEQYF
cdr3_nt: TGTGCCAGCAGTCGGTCAGGTACGGTCGAGCAGTACTTC
j_call: TRBJ2-7
v_call: TRBV27
cdr3_length: 13
clone_size: many
d_call: -

cdr3_aa: CASSLGGGITEAFF
cdr3_nt: TGTGCCAGCAGCTTAGGGGGGGGCATCACTGAAGCTTTCTTT
j_call: TRBJ1-1
v_call: TRBV7-9
cdr3_length: 14
clone_size: -
d_call: -

cdr3_aa: CASTYAGGGNQPQHF
cdr3_nt: TGTGCCAGCACCTATGCAGGGGGGGGAAATCAGCCCCAGCATTTT
j_call: TRBJ1-5
v_call: TRBV2
cdr3_length: 15
clone_size: -
d_call: TRBD1

cdr3_aa: CASSLGGAGNEQFF
cdr3_nt: TGTGCCAGCAGTTTAGGAGGGGCGGGCAATGAGCAGTTCTTC
j_call: TRBJ2-1
v_call: TRBV27
cdr3_length: 14
clone_size: many
d_call: -

cdr3_aa: CASSEAGPGRDTDTQYF
cdr3_nt: TGTGCCAGCAGTGAAGCGGGCCCAGGTCGGGACACAGATACGCAGTATTTT
j_call: TRBJ2-3
v_call: TRBV2
cdr3_length: 17
clone_size: many
d_call: -

cdr3_aa: CASRIRQGNSNQPQHF
cdr3_nt: TGTGCCAGCAGAATTAGACAGGGGAATAGCAATCAGCCCCAGCATTTT
j_call: TRBJ1-5
v_call: TRBV12-3/TRBV12-4
cdr3_length: 16
clone_size: -
d_call: TRBD1

cdr3_aa: CASSRVHPYEQYF
cdr3_nt: TGTGCCAGCTCACGGGTACACCCCTACGAGCAGTACTTC
j_call: TRBJ2-7
v_call: TRBV18
cdr3_length: 13
clone_size: many
d_call: -

cdr3_aa: CASRGQGRIQETQYF
cdr3_nt: TGTGCCAGCAGAGGACAGGGACGGATCCAAGAGACCCAGTACTTC
j_call: TRBJ2-5
v_call: TRBV7-9
cdr3_length: 15
clone_size: many
d_call: TRBD1

cdr3_aa: CAISESKGYGYTF
cdr3_nt: TGTGCCATCAGTGAGTCGAAGGGGTATGGCTACACCTTC
j_call: TRBJ1-2
v_call: TRBV10-3
cdr3_length: 13
clone_size: -
d_call: -

cdr3_aa: CASSPRTSFDEQYF
cdr3_nt: TGCGCCAGCAGCCCCCGGACTAGTTTCGACGAGCAGTACTTC
j_call: TRBJ2-7
v_call: TRBV5-1
cdr3_length: 14
clone_size: many
d_call: TRBD2

cdr3_aa: CSATGLALSYEQYF
cdr3_nt: TGCAGTGCAACCGGACTAGCGCTCTCCTACGAGCAGTACTTC
j_call: TRBJ2-7
v_call: TRBV20-1
cdr3_length: 14
clone_size: -
d_call: TRBD2

cdr3_aa: CASNRDRGTHEQFF
cdr3_nt: TGCGCCAGCAACCGGGACAGGGGAACGCATGAGCAGTTCTTC
j_call: TRBJ2-1
v_call: TRBV5-1
cdr3_length: 14
clone_size: many
d_call: TRBD1

cdr3_aa: CVVGATNEKLFF
cdr3_nt: TGCGTTGTGGGAGCTACTAATGAAAAACTGTTTTTT
j_call: TRBJ1-4
v_call: TRBV20-1
cdr3_length: 12
clone_size: many
d_call: -

cdr3_aa: CASSFTGGSYEQYF
cdr3_nt: TGTGCCAGCAGTTTCACAGGGGGCTCCTACGAGCAGTACTTC
j_call: TRBJ2-7
v_call: TRBV12-3/TRBV12-4
cdr3_length: 14
clone_size: many
d_call: TRBD1

cdr3_aa: CASSILGLLTDTQYF
cdr3_nt: TGTGCCAGTAGTATCCTGGGACTTCTCACAGATACGCAGTATTTT
j_call: TRBJ2-3
v_call: TRBV19
cdr3_length: 15
clone_size: few
d_call: -

cdr3_aa: CASSLSGSYERYF
cdr3_nt: TGTGCCAGCAGCTTATCCGGTTCCTACGAGCGGTACTTC
j_call: TRBJ2-7
v_call: TRBV11-3
cdr3_length: 13
clone_size: many
d_call: -

cdr3_aa: CASSGPGLAGVEQFF
cdr3_nt: TGTGCCAGCAGTGGGCCGGGACTAGCGGGAGTTGAGCAGTTCTTC
j_call: TRBJ2-1
v_call: TRBV2
cdr3_length: 15
clone_size: many
d_call: TRBD2